One and the same sample provided the 18 T cell receptor beta chains below, sequenced in a study of cytomegalovirus exposure and HLA in healthy donors. Sequencing used immunoSEQ multiplex PCR; TCRdb keeps in-frame clones, though not all of them. This table holds about 360,000 clones, about nine tenths found once. The specimen was PBMCs. These receptors came from a woman aged 18-35 years in good health and CMV-seronegative.

The rearrangement links TRBV5-1 to TRBJ1-1, with D possibly TRBD1 on 6 matching bases. The CDR3 has 14 residues. Trimming left V 3 bases short and J 7 bases short, with 16 bases between. The V gene's germline CDR1 is SGHRS and CDR2 YFSETQ. The CDR3, as DNA: TGCGCCAGCAGCTCCGGGGGGCTTCGAGTTGAAGCTTTCTTT. This gives the protein CASSSGGLRVEAFF.

The V gene is TRBV6-5, the J gene TRBJ1-2; 10 bases agree with TRBD1. The V and J ends lost 6 bases and 5 bases, in that order; junction bases with no gene match: 6. The CDR3 spans 14 residues. Per the germline V gene, CDR1 is MNHEY and CDR2 is SVGAGI. This CDR3 reads CASSRWTGGYGYTF. DNA for the CDR3: TGTGCCAGCAGCCGCTGGACAGGGGGATATGGCTACACCTTC.

The CDR3 region has the DNA TGTGCCAGCAGCCAACTAGCGGGTGCCGAGCAGTACTTC. Protein sequence: CASSQLAGAEQYF. The rearrangement joins TRBV14 to TRBJ2-7; 8 bases agree with TRBD2. The ends lost 2 bases at V and 6 bases at J; junction bases unmatched: 3. Germline loops: CDR1 SGHDN, CDR2 FVKESK. The CDR3 runs to 13 residues.

V and J are TRBV28 and TRBJ1-2; TRBD1 matches at 7 bases. There are 15 residues in the CDR3. V was clipped by 4 bases and J by 1 base; unmatched bases: 6. The germline gives CDR1 MDHEN, CDR2 SYDVKM. In DNA, the CDR3 is TGTGCCAGCAGTTCAGGGGGGTCGGATAACTATGGCTACACCTTC. This encodes CASSSGGSDNYGYTF.

The V gene is TRBV4-2, the J gene TRBJ2-3, with TRBD2 matching 11 bases. Germline trimming cut 5 bases from V and 2 bases from J; bases unmatched to any gene: 12. This CDR3 is built from 18 residues. Germline V lookup: CDR1 LGHNA, CDR2 YNFKEQ. This CDR3 reads CASSSQGGTSGFTDTQYF. CDR3 coding DNA: TGTGCCAGCAGCTCCCAAGGCGGGACTAGCGGATTCACAGATACGCAGTATTTT.

This sequence joins TRBV5-5 and TRBJ2-7; the match to TRBD1 covers 9 bases. The CDR3 contains 14 residues. Germline V gene data show CDR1 as SGHKS and CDR2 as YYEKEE (reference sequence). With V trimmed by 5 bases and J by 6 bases, 9 bases remained unmatched. Here the CDR3 DNA reads TGTGCCAGCAGATATGGACAGGGGCCGGGCGAGCAGTACTTC. This encodes CASRYGQGPGEQYF.

Here the CDR3 reads CASSEVVTGDPDTQYF. As DNA, the CDR3 is TGTGCCAGCAGTGAAGTGGTGACAGGTGACCCAGATACGCAGTATTTT. The V and J genes are TRBV6-1 and TRBJ2-3; tentatively, D is TRBD1 (6 bases). This CDR3 region has 16 residues. From germline, CDR1 is MNHNS and CDR2 SASEGT. V lost 1 base and J 4 bases, leaving 15 bases between the germline ends.

The chain links TRBV6-5 to TRBJ1-1; 7 bases are a match to TRBD1. Germline CDR1 is MNHEY and CDR2 is SVGAGI. J lost 0 bases, V lost 6 bases, and 4 bases had no gene match. The CDR3 is 14 amino acids. The CDR3, as DNA: TGTGCCAGCAGATACAGGGGTTTGAACACTGAAGCTTTCTTT. It specifies CASRYRGLNTEAFF.

For this clone: The DNA is left out, because the CDR3 cannot be placed on it with certainty; the CDR3 is given as TCRdb lists it. V gene TRBV27 combines with J gene TRBJ2-5; TRBD1 reflects the table's D call only, with no check against the DNA. Per germline, CDR1 MNHEY and CDR2 SMNVEV (reference sequence). The CDR3 extends over 15 residues, inclusive of both ends. Here the CDR3 reads CASSFFGQGEETQYF.

The rearrangement uses TRBV25-1 and TRBJ2-3, with D perhaps matching TRBD2 (5 bases). Germline assignment: CDR1 MGHDK and CDR2 SYGVNS. Trimming took off 6 bases at V and 2 bases at J, with 9 bases between the two ends. The CDR3 spans 13 residues. The chain's CDR3 is CASSGGFTDTQYF. CDR3 DNA sequence: TGTGCCAGCAGCGGAGGATTCACAGATACGCAGTATTTT. The full variable domain, with the rest looked up from reference TRBV25-1 and TRBJ2-3, is EADIYQTPRYLVIGTGKKITLECSQTMGHDKMYWYQQDPGMELHLIHYSYGVNSTEKGDLSSESTVSRIRTEHFPLTLESARPSHTSQYLCASSGGFTDTQYFGPGTRLTVL.

The J gene is TRBJ2-3, the V gene TRBV2; D is possibly TRBD1 (6 bases). The ends were cut back, 4 bases at V and 2 bases at J, with 19 bases in the middle. The CDR3 loop spans 17 amino acids. Germline V lookup: CDR1 SNHLY, CDR2 FYNNEI. In nucleotides, the CDR3 is TGTGCCAGCAGTGTTGGACGCCAGGGGAGAAACACAGATACGCAGTATTTT. This translates into CASSVGRQGRNTDTQYF.

This clone was seen just once. DNA for the CDR3: TGTGCCAGCAGCGGACGACAGGGATCGAACACTGAAGCTTTCTTT. Its translation: CASSGRQGSNTEAFF. The chain recombines TRBV9 with TRBJ1-1, with TRBD1 matching over 7 bases. This CDR3 contains 15 residues. Germline CDR1 SGDLS, CDR2 YYNGEE. J lost 1 base, V lost 3 bases, and 6 bases had no gene match.

The gene calls are TRBV28 and TRBJ2-4; the D gene is possibly TRBD1 (6 bases). Germline V CDR1 and CDR2: MDHEN, SYDVKM. V was pared by 5 bases and J by 4 bases, with 15 bases between. CDR3 length: 15 residues. The CDR3: CASSTLEQGKNIQYF. In nucleotides, the CDR3 is TGTGCCAGCAGTACGCTCGAGCAGGGGAAAAACATTCAGTACTTC.

The chain links TRBV4-1 to TRBJ1-1, with a weak D call TRBD1 (6 bases). There are 17 residues in the CDR3. Germline CDR1 and CDR2: MGHRA and YSYEKL. Trimming took off 0 bases at V and 4 bases at J, with 18 bases between the two ends. The CDR3 nucleotides read TGCGCCAGCAGCCAAGATATCCCGACAGGATTTATCACTGAAGCTTTCTTT. Translation: CASSQDIPTGFITEAFF.

The V and J genes are TRBV18 and TRBJ2-7; 11 bases line up with TRBD1. The CDR3 runs to 15 residues. Germline CDR1 reads KGHSH; CDR2 reads LQKENI. Unmatched junction bases numbered 3, after V lost 3 bases and J lost 2 bases. The CDR3 DNA reads TGTGCCAGCTCACCTGGACAGGGGGCGGCCTACGAGCAGTACTTC. It yields the protein CASSPGQGAAYEQYF.

The chain couples TRBV11-2 to TRBJ2-1; TRBD2 agrees at 9 bases. There are 16 residues in the CDR3. The V and J ends lost 5 bases and 7 bases, in that order; junction bases with no gene match: 12. CDR1 and CDR2 (germline): SGHAT, FQNNGV. DNA for the CDR3: TGTGCCAGCAGCCCTATAGTAGCGGGGGTTGGGAATGAGCAGTTCTTC. This gives the protein CASSPIVAGVGNEQFF.

V and J are TRBV19 and TRBJ2-1; the match to TRBD2 covers 12 bases. The CDR3 loop spans 16 amino acids. With 8 bases clipped from V and 3 bases from J, the junction kept 8 bases outside the gene matches. Germline loops: CDR1 LNHDA, CDR2 SQIVND (reference sequence). The DNA for the CDR3 is TGTGCCAGTCGCCACCGGACTAGCGGGATCTACAATGAGCAGTTCTTC. Protein sequence: CASRHRTSGIYNEQFF.

V is TRBV4-1 and J is TRBJ2-5; maybe TRBD1 (6 bases). The germline gives CDR1 MGHRA, CDR2 YSYEKL. V dropped 1 base and J dropped 3 bases, with 12 bases sitting between them. The CDR3 is 15 amino acids. This chain's CDR3 is CASSQGFGTKETQYF. CDR3 in DNA: TGCGCCAGCAGCCAAGGCTTCGGGACAAAAGAGACCCAGTACTTC.